This T cell receptor beta chain appears in the sequencing data of a study of blood T cell repertoires in COVID-19. Across the whole study: The United States, Italy and Spain were the sources of the acute and convalescent COVID-19 samples. Sources were T cells, B-cell-depleted T cells, or PBMCs; the material itself was cDNA or gDNA.

This CDR3 region has 14 residues. Germline assignment: CDR1 KGHDR and CDR2 SFDVKD. Unmatched junction bases numbered 2, after V lost 5 bases and J lost 1 base. In the authors' workflow: Researchers report that nucleated cell counts were estimated from reference gene primer amplification. The table came from immunoSEQ multiplex PCR; TCRdb's copy has only in-frame clones and leaves some out. V, J and clone size reflect that table, while D and trimming were determined from the DNA. Here the sample spans tens of thousands of clones, 80% to 90% being singletons. V is TRBV24-1 and J is TRBJ2-3, with 7 bases that match TRBD2. Input material: peripheral blood. This TCR came from a man aged 45-60 years with acute or convalescent COVID-19. CDR3 sequence: CATSGSGGTDTQYF. For the CDR3, the DNA is TGTGCCACCAGTGGGAGCGGGGGCACAGATACGCAGTATTTT.